Listed below are T cell receptor beta chains from one sample, sequenced in a study of CD8+ T cells in alopecia areata. Clones were sequenced by immunoSEQ multiplex PCR, and TCRdb holds only the in-frame ones, with some missing. Here the sample spans 200,000 to 250,000 clones, around 66% being singletons. Here the sequenced sample was CD4+ T cells sorted from blood, taken at week 4, from a patient treated with tofacitinib. These receptors came from a human donor with alopecia areata. CDR3s include the opening cysteine and the closing phenylalanine or tryptophan. Fields, in order: J gene, CDR3 length, D gene, clone size, V gene, CDR3 DNA, CDR3 protein. A D gene is named only where the DNA matches it firmly. Expanded clones get a size class; other rows say once, few or many, or leave the size out.

TRBJ1-6	16	.	.	TRBV15	TGTGCCACCAGCCGTGAAGTGGGTCAAGGGGGTTCACCCCTCCACTTT	CATSREVGQGGSPLHF
TRBJ2-7	13	.	.	TRBV25-1	TGTGCCAGCAGGTCGCCGTTATTCTACGAGCAGTACTTC	CASRSPLFYEQYF
TRBJ2-7	15	TRBD2	.	TRBV30	TGTGCCTGGAGTCTGCGTGGGGAGGGTAGCTACGAGCAGTACTTC	CAWSLRGEGSYEQYF
TRBJ2-6	16	.	few	TRBV4-3	TGCGCCAGCAGCCAAGATCTCCGCTCTGGGGCCAACGTCCTGACTTTC	CASSQDLRSGANVLTF
TRBJ2-7	14	.	few	TRBV4-1	TGCGCCAGCAGCCGCCAGGCAGGGACCTACGAGCAGTACTTC	CASSRQAGTYEQYF
TRBJ2-7	13	TRBD2	.	TRBV30	TGTGCCTGGAGTTCGACCGGGGGGTACGAGCAGTACTTC	CAWSSTGGYEQYF
TRBJ2-3	14	.	.	TRBV15	TGTGCCACCAGCAGAGATAGCCGGGCAGATACGCAGTATTTT	CATSRDSRADTQYF
TRBJ2-1	13	.	.	TRBV6-5	TGTGCCAGCAGTTACTCAGGCGGGACAGAACAGTTCTTC	CASSYSGGTEQFF
TRBJ2-1	14	TRBD2	.	TRBV9	TGTGCCAGCAGCGCCGGGACTAGCTACAATGAGCAGTTCTTC	CASSAGTSYNEQFF
TRBJ2-6	18	.	.	TRBV5-4	TGTGCCAGCAGCCCCTCCCGAGTGGGGATCTCTGGGGCCAACGTCCTGACTTTC	CASSPSRVGISGANVLTF
TRBJ1-2	16	TRBD1	.	TRBV18	TGTGCCAGCTCACCCTCCTCACAGGGGGCAGTCTATGGCTACACCTTC	CASSPSSQGAVYGYTF
TRBJ2-7	17	TRBD2	.	TRBV27	TGTGCCACCAAGTCGGCAGCGGGGGGGAGCGGATACTACGAGCAGTACTTC	CATKSAAGGSGYYEQYF
TRBJ1-1	13	TRBD1	.	TRBV29-1	TGCAGCGTAGACAGGGGGCTTGGCACTGAAGCTTTCTTT	CSVDRGLGTEAFF
TRBJ2-2	14	.	.	TRBV5-1	TGCGCCAGCAGCTTGTCACCAAACACCGGGGAGCTGTTTTTT	CASSLSPNTGELFF
TRBJ1-2	12	.	medium-sized	TRBV19	TGTGCCAGTAGTTCGGAGGTATATGGCTACACCTTC	CASSSEVYGYTF
TRBJ2-1	15	.	.	TRBV7-2	TGTGCCAGCAGCTTCTCAGGGGTCTTGGGCAATGAGCAGTTCTTC	CASSFSGVLGNEQFF
TRBJ2-1	17	.	few	TRBV2	TGTGCCAGCAGTGCCCTCCTAGGTTTATCCAATAGCAATGAGCAGTTCTTC	CASSALLGLSNSNEQFF
TRBJ2-6	16	.	.	TRBV6-6	TGTGCCAGCAGTTACTTTGAGGGGGGTGGGGCCAACGTCCTGACTTTC	CASSYFEGGGANVLTF
TRBJ2-2	14	.	.	TRBV2	TGTGCCACCCAAGGGGGGCCTAACACCGGGGAGCTGTTTTTT	CATQGGPNTGELFF
TRBJ2-3	14	.	.	TRBV5-1	TGCGCCAGCAGCTTGGGGGCCCTCACAGATACGCAGTATTTT	CASSLGALTDTQYF
TRBJ1-5	13	.	few	TRBV2	TGTGCCAGCAGTGTGGGGGCGAATCAGCCCCAGCATTTT	CASSVGANQPQHF
TRBJ1-5	13	.	few	TRBV6-6	TGTGCCAGCAGTTACTTCGAGGATCAGCCCCAGCATTTT	CASSYFEDQPQHF
TRBJ1-6	13	.	.	TRBV5-1	TGCGCCAGCAGCTTCACCAGGCAGTCACCCCTCCACTTT	CASSFTRQSPLHF
TRBJ2-1	12	TRBD1	.	TRBV5-6	TGTGCCAGCAGGAAGGGTAGGGACAGCCAGTTCTTC	CASRKGRDSQFF
TRBJ2-3	14	.	.	TRBV10-3	TGTGCCATCACTACTGCAGGGGTCACAGATACGCAGTATTTT	CAITTAGVTDTQYF
TRBJ1-6	16	TRBD1	.	TRBV4-3	TGCGCCAGCAGCTCACAGGGGACGGGGGGTAATTCACCCCTCCACTTT	CASSSQGTGGNSPLHF
TRBJ2-5	14	TRBD1	.	TRBV29-1	TGCAGCGTTGACCTAAGACAGGGGGGAGAGACCCAGTACTTC	CSVDLRQGGETQYF
TRBJ1-1	11	.	.	TRBV20-1	TGCAGTGCTTCGGACGGCACTGAAGCTTTCTTT	CSASDGTEAFF
TRBJ2-7	14	TRBD1	few	TRBV29-1	TGCAGCGTTGATCCGACAGGGAGTGGGTACGAGCAGTACTTC	CSVDPTGSGYEQYF
TRBJ2-5	17	TRBD2	few	TRBV7-8	TGTGCCAGCAGCCTAAGCCGGAGCGGGGTGCCGGTGGAGACCCAGTACTTC	CASSLSRSGVPVETQYF
TRBJ1-1	12	.	.	TRBV29-1	TGCAGCGCCGACCCCGGACAGACGGGAGCTTTCTTT	CSADPGQTGAFF
TRBJ2-3	15	.	.	TRBV9	TGTGCCAGCAGCGTAGAGGTTGGTGTCACAGATACGCAGTATTTT	CASSVEVGVTDTQYF
TRBJ1-1	11	.	once	TRBV29-1	TGCAGCGTTGAAGAGGGCACTGAAGCTTTCTTT	CSVEEGTEAFF
TRBJ1-2	13	.	.	TRBV7-2	TGTGCCAGCAGCTTAGAGAGGGTTCGTGGCTACACCTTC	CASSLERVRGYTF
TRBJ2-3	12	.	.	TRBV7-2	TGTGCCAGCAGCCGCGGGACAGATACGCAGTATTTT	CASSRGTDTQYF
TRBJ2-7	11	.	.	TRBV18	TGTGCCAGCTCACTTGGGGGCGAGCAGTACTTC	CASSLGGEQYF
TRBJ2-5	13	.	few	TRBV7-2	TGTGCCAGCAGCCCCCTTCTTAGGGAGACCCAGTACTTC	CASSPLLRETQYF
TRBJ2-1	15	.	.	TRBV9	TGTGCCAGCAGCGTAAGGTGGGGGGCCGACAATGAGCAGTTCTTC	CASSVRWGADNEQFF
TRBJ1-1	14	.	.	TRBV29-1	TGCAGCGTACACATAAGTAGGGTGATGAGTGAAGCTTTCTTT	CSVHISRVMSEAFF
TRBJ2-6	15	.	.	TRBV15	TGTGCCACCAGCAGAGCAGGGACTGGGGCCAACGTCCTGACTTTC	CATSRAGTGANVLTF